The following is a T cell receptor beta chain sequence with its context. Its antigen is still unknown. The data originate from a study of cytomegalovirus exposure and HLA in healthy donors. Study details: T cells numbering around 180 million yielded 117 million unique TCR beta sequences in an earlier analysis. The study, taken as a whole, reports: Sequencing likely produced, as an artifact, a cluster of highly shared sequence variants. Later, an analysis found that common viral pathogens appeared to be linked with several of the most significant clusters. CMV serostatus was the only immune exposure information that was available.

The CDR3 extends over 15 amino acids. Germline CDR1 SGHTA, CDR2 FQGNSA. V was clipped by 2 bases and J by 5 bases, with 14 bases between them. The PCR used 60 Vbeta and 13 Jbeta primers. Produced via immunoSEQ multiplex PCR; TCRdb's table is partial and in-frame only. Here the sample spans 150,000 to 200,000 clones, about 84% being singletons. This TCR was recovered from a man aged 18-30 years in good health and CMV-seronegative. Material: PBMCs. The V and J genes are TRBV7-2 and TRBJ2-3; D uncertain. CDR3 DNA sequence: TGTGCCAGCAGCTTATCTGTCTCCCGGGTAGATACGCAGTATTTT. This codes for CASSLSVSRVDTQYF.